The rows below give T cell receptor beta chains drawn from one sample of a study of blood T cells in healthy people across ages. TCRdb passed the 5' RACE reads through MiXCR, listing each CDR3 protein once. This sample has roughly 1,700,000 distinct CDR3 sequences, with roughly 30% found just once. Sequencing input: blood. These receptors all stem from a woman aged 25 to 39 in good health. CDR3s include the opening cysteine and the closing phenylalanine or tryptophan. Each record gives: D gene, V gene, J gene, clone size, CDR3 protein, CDR3 DNA. D genes are given only for firm matches. Rows give clone size only sometimes, using once, few, many, or a class for an expanded clone.

TRBD1,TRBV25-1,TRBJ1-1,NA,CASGKTGENTEAFF,TGTGCCAGCGGTAAAACAGGGGAGAACACTGAAGCTTTCTTT
TRBD1,TRBV7-2,TRBJ2-1,NA,CASSLSAGQGLNEQFF,TGTGCCAGCAGCTTATCGGCGGGACAGGGGTTAAATGAGCAGTTCTTC
NA,TRBV12-3/TRBV12-4,TRBJ2-1,NA,CASSPIGDNEQFF,TGTGCCAGCAGTCCTATCGGGGACAATGAGCAGTTCTTC
NA,TRBV10-3,TRBJ1-6,NA,CAISEFSDSPLHF,TGTGCCATCAGTGAGTTTAGCGATTCACCCCTCCACTTT
NA,TRBV12-3/TRBV12-4,TRBJ1-5,few,CASSQGRQPQHF,TGTGCCAGCAGCCAGGGTCGACAGCCCCAGCATTTT
NA,TRBV25-1,TRBJ1-2,NA,CASLGGTRGFGYGYTF,TGTGCCAGCCTGGGGGGTACAAGAGGTTTTGGCTATGGCTACACCTTC
TRBD1,TRBV29-1,TRBJ2-1,few,CSVEGQTNNEQFF,TGCAGCGTTGAGGGACAGACTAACAATGAGCAGTTCTTC
NA,TRBV12-3/TRBV12-4,TRBJ1-2,NA,CASRRNALEETF,TGTGCCAGCCGACGGAACGCCCTGGAAGAGACCTTC
TRBD2,TRBV4-2,TRBJ2-3,few,CSSSPGLAGGTDTQYF,TGTTCCAGCAGCCCCGGACTAGCGGGGGGGACAGATACGCAGTATTTT
NA,TRBV7-9,TRBJ2-7,NA,CASSIIVAGSSYEQYF,TGTGCCAGCAGCATAATTGTTGCAGGGTCCTCCTACGAGCAGTACTTC
NA,TRBV5-1,TRBJ2-7,many,CASSLVVGVNEQYF,TGCGCCAGCAGCTTGGTGGTAGGGGTGAACGAGCAGTACTTC
NA,TRBV3-1,TRBJ2-7,few,CASSIEGYEQYF,TGTGCCAGCAGCATCGAGGGCTACGAGCAGTACTTC
NA,TRBV11-2,TRBJ2-3,many,CASSLSGNTQYF,TGTGCCAGCAGCTTGAGTGGGAACACGCAGTATTTT
NA,TRBV21-1,TRBJ1-5,NA,CASSKYEGPSLVNQPQHF,TGTGCCAGCAGCAAATATGAAGGGCCTTCCTTAGTTAATCAGCCCCAGCATTTT
NA,TRBV4-3,TRBJ1-2,many,CASSPADRPLYGYTF,TGCGCCAGCAGCCCTGCTGACAGGCCTCTGTATGGCTACACCTTC
NA,TRBV20-1,TRBJ2-6,NA,CSAGGGGSGANVLTF,TGCAGTGCTGGAGGGGGGGGCTCTGGGGCCAACGTCCTGACTTTC
TRBD2,TRBV7-9,TRBJ2-1,few,CASSSEVGEGEQFF,TGTGCCAGCAGCTCCGAGGTGGGGGAGGGTGAGCAGTTCTTC
NA,TRBV20-1,TRBJ2-5,NA,CSASVLGQWEETQYF,TGCAGTGCTAGCGTATTAGGACAGTGGGAAGAGACCCAGTACTTC
NA,TRBV10-3,TRBJ2-7,many,CAIREGLPYEQYF,TGTGCCATCAGGGAGGGGCTTCCCTACGAGCAGTACTTC
NA,TRBV7-2,TRBJ2-5,NA,CASSLRPRVAVQETQYF,TGTGCCAGCAGCTTAAGACCCCGGGTGGCGGTCCAAGAGACCCAGTACTTC
TRBD1,TRBV7-3,TRBJ2-5,few,CASSLNGQAGETQYF,TGTGCCAGCAGCTTAAACGGACAGGCGGGAGAGACCCAGTACTTC
NA,TRBV29-1,TRBJ2-3,NA,CSVAARRETAGDTQYF,TGCAGCGTTGCGGCCCGGCGGGAAACGGCGGGAGATACGCAGTATTTT
TRBD1,TRBV14,TRBJ1-3,NA,CASSPLGQRSGNTIYF,TGTGCCAGCAGCCCCCTGGGACAGCGCTCTGGAAACACCATATATTTT